These 5 T cell receptor beta chains share one sample of origin, sequenced in a study of PD-1 blockade in classical Hodgkin lymphoma. Indicated time point: cycle 4 day 1 (C4D1), after 5 to 7 weeks of nivolumab. All trial patients relapsed after autologous stem cell transplantation. Measured with immunoSEQ multiplex PCR; TCRdb has only the in-frame clones, and not every one. The data contain around 57,000 clones, about 89% of them singletons. Source: peripheral blood mononuclear cells (PBMCs), taken before the fourth cycle of nivolumab. Source of these receptors: a human donor with classical Hodgkin lymphoma.

The chain is built from TRBV9 and TRBJ1-3; no reliable D call. CDR1 and CDR2 (germline): SGDLS, YYNGEE. This CDR3 has 15 amino acids. The V end was cut by 0 bases, the J end by 4 bases, with 11 bases between. The CDR3, as DNA: TGTGCCAGCAGCGTAGGCGGCAGAACCGGAAACACCATATATTTT. Translating it yields CASSVGGRTGNTIYF.

V and J are TRBV19 and TRBJ1-1, with 8 positions matching TRBD1. Per germline, CDR1 LNHDA and CDR2 SQIVND (reference sequence). CDR3 size: 14 residues. The trim removed 2 bases at V and 3 bases at J, leaving 2 bases unmatched. The CDR3 DNA follows: TGTGCCAGTAGTATAAACAGGGGGTACACTGAAGCTTTCTTT. This sequence encodes CASSINRGYTEAFF.

The rearrangement links TRBV28 to TRBJ2-5, with D hard to call. The germline gives CDR1 MDHEN, CDR2 SYDVKM. The CDR3 is 13 residues long. The V and J ends lost 3 bases and 2 bases respectively, with 7 bases between them. This chain's CDR3 is CASSFKVQETQYF. Here the CDR3 DNA reads TGTGCCAGCAGTTTCAAGGTACAAGAGACCCAGTACTTC.

The chain uses TRBV9 and TRBJ2-2, with 10 bases lining up with TRBD1. Trimming took 4 bases from V and 7 from J; bases not matched to a gene: 7. CDR1 is SGDLS and CDR2 is YYNGEE in the germline V gene. The CDR3 spans 15 residues. The CDR3 DNA sequence: TGTGCCAGCAGCCCCCGGACAGGGGGAGTCGGGGAGCTGTTTTTT. It specifies CASSPRTGGVGELFF.

The CDR3 loop is CASNGLAEQETQYF. CDR3 bases: TGCGCCAGCAACGGACTAGCGGAGCAAGAGACCCAGTACTTC. The V call is TRBV10-2, the J call TRBJ2-5, with 10 bases matching TRBD2. This CDR3 is built from 14 residues. V was clipped by 7 bases and J by 2 bases; unmatched bases: 4. CDR1 is WSHSY, CDR2 SAAADI, per germline.